Presented here are 8 T cell receptor beta chains from one specimen sequenced in a study of CD8 T cells in Susac syndrome. Random hexamers were used to reverse transcribe the RNA input (roughly 0.5 to 1 ug). A single record per CDR3 protein comes from TCRdb applying MiXCR to the immunoSEQ multiplex PCR reads. The top ten hold approximately 0.1% of the sample, which has about 190,000 distinct CDR3 sequences, roughly 95% seen once. Input material: CD4+ T cells from PBMCs. Receptors originate from a human donor in good health.

This clonotype was seen only once. The V and J genes are TRBV20-1 and TRBJ2-5, with 9 bases identical to TRBD2. Germline loops: CDR1 DFQATT, CDR2 SNEGSKA (reference sequence). The CDR3 has 16 amino acids. The V and J ends lost 3 bases and 1 base, in that order; junction bases with no gene match: 9. DNA for the CDR3: TGCAGTGCTAGCCCAGCGGGAGGCATAATCCAAGAGACCCAGTACTTC. Its protein product is CSASPAGGIIQETQYF.

CDR3 in amino acids: CASSWLAGGPNEQFF. In DNA, the CDR3 is TGTGCCAGCAGCTGGCTAGCGGGAGGGCCCAATGAGCAGTTCTTC. The V gene is TRBV7-9, the J gene TRBJ2-1, with 12 bases matching TRBD2. This CDR3 spans 15 amino acids. V gave up 4 bases and J gave up 6 bases; unmatched junction bases: 4. Germline CDR1 is SEHNR and CDR2 is FQNEAQ (reference sequence).

This clonotype showed up just a few times. The J gene is TRBJ2-5, the V gene TRBV20-1; perhaps D is TRBD1 or TRBD2 (5 bases each). V lost 1 base and J 4 bases, leaving 7 bases between the germline ends. Germline V gives CDR1 DFQATT, CDR2 SNEGSKA (reference sequence). The CDR3 has 12 residues. DNA of the CDR3: TGCAGTGCTAGAGTTGGGGGAGAGACCCAGTACTTC. This gives the protein CSARVGGETQYF.

This chain uses TRBV29-1 with TRBJ1-5; unclear D gene. Germline V lookup: CDR1 SQVTM, CDR2 ANQGSEA. The CDR3 contains 13 residues. The V and J ends lost 4 bases and 1 base respectively, with 8 bases between them. Here the CDR3 reads CSVASGSNQPQHF. The CDR3 nucleotides are TGCAGCGTTGCTTCCGGGAGCAATCAGCCCCAGCATTTT.

The chain employs TRBV7-9 and TRBJ2-7; a possible D gene is TRBD1 (5 bases). The ends were cut back, 1 base at V and 3 bases at J, with 19 bases in the middle. The CDR3 sequence is 17 residues long. Germline CDR1 and CDR2: SEHNR and FQNEAQ (reference sequence). DNA of the CDR3: TGTGCCAGCAGCTTAGAGGCGAAGACCGGACATAACTACGAGCAGTACTTC. It translates to CASSLEAKTGHNYEQYF.

The genes are TRBV11-2 and TRBJ2-7; possible D gene TRBD2, 5 bases. The CDR3 loop spans 14 amino acids. From germline, CDR1 is SGHAT and CDR2 FQNNGV. V lost 1 base and J 0 bases, leaving 7 bases between the germline ends. CDR3 region: CASSLAGSSYEQYV. The CDR3 DNA reads as TGTGCCAGCAGCTTAGCGGGAAGCTCCTACGAGCAGTACGTC.

V and J are TRBV11-2 and TRBJ2-7; TRBD1 matches at 11 bases. The germline V gene encodes CDR1 SGHAT and CDR2 FQNNGV. V shed 0 bases and J 4 bases; nucleotides not matched to a gene: 8. This CDR3 is 17 amino acids long. The chain's CDR3 is CASSLDQGQGVPYEQYV. The DNA of the CDR3 is TGTGCCAGCAGCTTAGATCAGGGACAGGGGGTACCTTACGAGCAGTACGTC.

The chain links TRBV20-1 to TRBJ1-1, with D unresolved. Trimming left V 5 bases short and J 10 bases short, with 20 bases between. The CDR3 has 13 residues. Germline V gene sequence: CDR1 DFQATT, CDR2 SNEGSKA (reference sequence). CDR3 protein: CSALLPFDWGAFF. The DNA of the CDR3 is TGCAGTGCTTTGTTACCATTTGACTGGGGAGCTTTCTTT.